These 17 T cell receptor beta chains were sequenced from one sample in a study of blood T cell repertoires in COVID-19. This table comes from immunoSEQ multiplex PCR, and its TCRdb copy is limited to in-frame clones, with some not included. The repertoire holds about 53,000 clones, with more than 90% as singletons. Specimen: peripheral blood. All receptors come from a human donor in a cohort sampled during active COVID-19.

The chain joins TRBV21-1 to TRBJ1-6; the D call TRBD1 from the table was never checked on the DNA. TRBV21-1 is classified as a pseudogene. There are 17 residues in the CDR3. CDR3 in amino acids: CASRGRRGRQTDPPLHF. The CDR3 coding sequence is TGTGCCAGCAGGGGTCGTAGGGGGCGACAGACAGACCCTCCCCTCCACTTT.

The genes are TRBV25-1 and TRBJ1-1, with a weak D call TRBD1 (6 bases). V was clipped by 6 bases and J by 5 bases, with 16 bases between them. Germline V gives CDR1 MGHDK, CDR2 SYGVNS. This CDR3 spans 14 amino acids. CDR3 DNA: TGTGCCAGCAGGGGGACGGACAGTCGGACTGAAGCTTTCTTT. Translating it yields CASRGTDSRTEAFF.

This chain links TRBV4-1 with TRBJ1-2; weak D call: TRBD1 (5 bases). Germline V gives CDR1 MGHRA, CDR2 YSYEKL. CDR3 size: 15 residues. Trimming left V 3 bases short and J 4 bases short, with 15 bases between. CDR3 sequence reads: CASSQPGVVVYGYTF. As DNA, the CDR3 is TGCGCCAGCAGCCAGCCGGGGGTGGTAGTCTATGGCTACACCTTC.

The chain carries TRBV27 and TRBJ2-2; 9 bases line up with TRBD1. V shed 7 bases, J shed 7 bases, and the junction held 7 bases outside the gene matches. Germline CDR1 and CDR2: MNHEY and SMNVEV (reference sequence). The CDR3 runs to 14 residues. This CDR3 is CASMGQGIGGELFF. CDR3 coding DNA: TGTGCCAGCATGGGACAGGGAATCGGCGGGGAGCTGTTTTTT.

This clone was seen only a few times. The chain combines TRBV6-1 with TRBJ2-4, with 10 bases that match TRBD1. Per germline, CDR1 MNHNS and CDR2 SASEGT. The CDR3 has 15 amino acids. V lost 0 bases, J lost 11 bases, and 7 bases stayed unmatched. For the CDR3, the DNA is TGTGCCAGCAGTGAAGCGCGGACAGGGGGATCTTTTCAGTACTTC. This sequence encodes CASSEARTGGSFQYF.

The V call is TRBV27, the J call TRBJ2-2; D is unresolved. The ends were cut back, 6 bases at V and 7 bases at J, with 6 bases in the middle. The germline V gene encodes CDR1 MNHEY and CDR2 SMNVEV (reference sequence). This CDR3 has 11 amino acids. In nucleotides, the CDR3 is TGTGCCAGCAGATTTCTCGGGGAGCTGTTTTTT. This sequence encodes CASRFLGELFF.

J is TRBJ1-1 and V is TRBV27, with D possibly being TRBD1 (6 bases). The germline V and J ends were trimmed by 2 bases and 0 bases, with 10 bases remaining between them. The CDR3 contains 15 residues. Looked up from germline, CDR1 is MNHEY and CDR2 is SMNVEV (reference sequence). CDR3 residues: CASSLKTGLNTEAFF. CDR3 coding DNA: TGTGCCAGCAGTTTAAAAACAGGGTTGAACACTGAAGCTTTCTTT.

This sequence joins TRBV5-4 and TRBJ2-5, with 8 bases fitting TRBD2. Trimming took 2 bases from V and 4 from J; bases not matched to a gene: 7. CDR3 length: 15 residues. Germline V CDR1 and CDR2: SGHNT, YYREEE (reference sequence). The CDR3 protein is CASSLDGGAAETQYF. The CDR3 DNA is TGTGCCAGCAGCTTAGACGGGGGGGCCGCAGAGACCCAGTACTTC.

This rearrangement joins TRBV11-2 to TRBJ2-3, with TRBD2 matching 7 bases. Looked up from germline, CDR1 is SGHAT and CDR2 is FQNNGV. The CDR3 contains 16 residues. V trimming: 4 bases; J trimming: 2 bases; junction bases outside the gene matches: 9. The CDR3 reads CASSSGLTRATDTQYF. CDR3 DNA: TGTGCCAGCAGCTCGGGACTAACCCGGGCCACAGATACGCAGTATTTT.

The chain couples TRBV29-1 to TRBJ1-2; no firm D call. Trimming took 6 bases from V and 4 from J, leaving 15 bases between them. The CDR3 runs 13 residues. Germline CDR1 and CDR2: SQVTM and ANQGSEA. The CDR3 loop reads CSVGETDSYGYTF. The CDR3 DNA reads TGCAGCGTGGGAGAGACGGACTCCTATGGCTACACCTTC.

J is TRBJ2-3 and V is TRBV25-1; possibly TRBD2 for D (6 bases). Germline-derived CDR1 and CDR2 are MGHDK and SYGVNS. V gave up 4 bases and J gave up 0 bases, with 11 bases separating them. This CDR3 is 15 amino acids long. The CDR3 sequence: CASSGSGRSTDTQYF. Here the CDR3 DNA reads TGTGCCAGCAGTGGATCAGGGAGGAGCACAGATACGCAGTATTTT. Looking up the rest from reference TRBV25-1 and TRBJ2-3 gives the full variable domain: EADIYQTPRYLVIGTGKKITLECSQTMGHDKMYWYQQDPGMELHLIHYSYGVNSTEKGDLSSESTVSRIRTEHFPLTLESARPSHTSQYLCASSGSGRSTDTQYFGPGTRLTVL.

This clone appeared once. This chain uses TRBV2 with TRBJ1-1, with TRBD1 matching over 9 bases. The germline V gene encodes CDR1 SNHLY and CDR2 FYNNEI. V shed 5 bases, J shed 5 bases, and the junction held 12 bases outside the gene matches. This CDR3 region has 16 residues. The CDR3 nucleotides read TGTGCCAGCAGTCGTGGACAGGGGACAGGTTGGACTGAAGCTTTCTTT. This encodes CASSRGQGTGWTEAFF. The whole variable domain, remainder taken from reference TRBV2 and TRBJ1-1, is EPEVTQTPSHQVTQMGQEVILRCVPISNHLYFYWYRQILGQKVEFLVSFYNNEISEKSEIFDDQFSVERPDGSNFTLKIRSTKLEDSAMYFCASSRGQGTGWTEAFFGQGTRLTVV.

The rearrangement uses TRBV11-2 and TRBJ2-1; 11 bases match TRBD2. Germline CDR1 and CDR2: SGHAT and FQNNGV. The CDR3 loop spans 17 amino acids. The V gene end was trimmed by 1 base and the J gene end by 2 bases; junction bases not matched to a gene: 4. The CDR3: CASSLGGLAGAYNEQFF. In DNA, the CDR3 is TGTGCCAGCAGCTTAGGAGGACTAGCGGGCGCCTACAATGAGCAGTTCTTC.

The J gene is TRBJ2-1, the V gene TRBV14, with TRBD1 as a possible D gene (5 bases). Germline-derived CDR1 and CDR2 are SGHDN and FVKESK. Trimming removed 4 bases at V and 8 bases at J, with 18 bases between. This CDR3 has 15 residues. CDR3 DNA sequence: TGTGCCAGCAGCCCACTATGGGGCTTGGGTGATGAGCAGTTCTTC. It yields the protein CASSPLWGLGDEQFF. The full variable domain, with the rest looked up from reference TRBV14 and TRBJ2-1, is EAGVTQFPSHSVIEKGQTVTLRCDPISGHDNLYWYRRVMGKEIKFLLHFVKESKQDESGMPNNRFLAERTGGTYSTLKVQPAELEDSGVYFCASSPLWGLGDEQFFGPGTRLTVL.

Here the CDR3 reads CASSLGRGRGVRETQYF. The CDR3 region has the DNA TGTGCCAGCAGCTTAGGTAGAGGGAGAGGAGTACGAGAGACCCAGTACTTC. This chain uses TRBV11-2 with TRBJ2-5; D possibly corresponds to TRBD2 (5 bases). This CDR3 comprises 17 residues. The V end lost 1 base, the J end lost 4 bases, and 19 bases lay between the germline ends. The germline V gene has CDR1 SGHAT and CDR2 FQNNGV.

The J gene is TRBJ2-5, the V gene TRBV9, with 8 positions matching TRBD2. The CDR3 is 15 residues long. Losses at the gene ends were 0 bases for V and 4 bases for J; bases not matched to a gene: 5. Germline V gene lookup returns CDR1 SGDLS and CDR2 YYNGEE. This CDR3 is CASSVAAGLGETQYF. The CDR3 DNA follows: TGTGCCAGCAGCGTAGCGGCGGGACTAGGAGAGACCCAGTACTTC.

In this sample, this clone turned up once. The rearrangement joins TRBV10-2 to TRBJ2-7, with a possible D match to TRBD2 (6 bases). CDR1 and CDR2 (germline): WSHSY, SAAADI. Trimming shortened V by 11 bases and J by 6 bases, and 23 bases separated the two germline ends. This CDR3 spans 14 amino acids. Here the CDR3 DNA reads TGCGCCTCGAAATACGAAGGACTGGGGGGCGAGCAGTACGTC. Translating gives CASKYEGLGGEQYV.